Here is one TCR beta chain with its context. Repertoires were generated with immunoSEQ multiplex PCR, while TCRdb's copy carries only in-frame clones and drops some. In the table there are more than 150,000 clones, approximately 94% of which are singletons. The data were obtained in a study of T cell responses to AZD1222 COVID-19 vaccine. The sample in question was peripheral blood, obtained 28 days after the second AZD1222 dose. The receptor was derived from an adult who received the AZD1222 COVID-19 vaccine.

CDR3 nucleotide sequence: TGTGCCAGCAGCGTCACAGGGGAGAACTATGGCTACACCTTC. Translating it yields CASSVTGENYGYTF. The rearrangement joins TRBV7-2 to TRBJ1-2; 7 bases are a match to TRBD1. CDR1 and CDR2 (germline): SGHTA, FQGNSA. The CDR3 loop spans 14 amino acids. V lost 5 bases and J lost 2; bases outside the gene matches: 5.